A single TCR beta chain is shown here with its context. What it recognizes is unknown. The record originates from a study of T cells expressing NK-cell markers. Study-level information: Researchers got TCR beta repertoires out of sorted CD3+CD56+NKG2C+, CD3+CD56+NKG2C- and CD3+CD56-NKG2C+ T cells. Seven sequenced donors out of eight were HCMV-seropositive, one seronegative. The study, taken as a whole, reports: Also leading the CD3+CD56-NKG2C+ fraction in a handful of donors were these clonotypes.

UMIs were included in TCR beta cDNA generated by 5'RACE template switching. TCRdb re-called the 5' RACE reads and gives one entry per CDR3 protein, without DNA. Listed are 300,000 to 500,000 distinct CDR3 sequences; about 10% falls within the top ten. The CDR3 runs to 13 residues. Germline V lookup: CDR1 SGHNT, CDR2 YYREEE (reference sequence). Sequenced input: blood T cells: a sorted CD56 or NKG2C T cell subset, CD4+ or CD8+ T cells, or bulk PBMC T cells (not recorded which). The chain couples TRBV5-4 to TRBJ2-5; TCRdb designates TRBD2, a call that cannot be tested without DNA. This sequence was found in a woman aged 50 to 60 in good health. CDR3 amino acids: CASSLGREETQYF. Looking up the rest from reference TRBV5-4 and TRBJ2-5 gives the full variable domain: ETGVTQSPTHLIKTRGQQVTLRCSSQSGHNTVSWYQQALGQGPQFIFQYYREEENGRGNFPPRFSGLQFPNYSSELNVNALELDDSALYLCASSLGREETQYFGPGTRLLVL.